The next 2 T cell receptor beta chains were all read from a single sample in a study of T cell changes during pregnancy in multiple sclerosis. Clones were sequenced by immunoSEQ multiplex PCR, and TCRdb holds only the in-frame ones, with some missing. The sample includes approximately 80,000 clones, about 94% of them seen just once. The starting material was peripheral blood, obtained in the second trimester of pregnancy. The receptors were gathered from a female donor in good health, enrolled as a control in a pregnancy study.

The chain recombines TRBV27 with TRBJ2-7; the match to TRBD1 covers 7 bases. With V trimmed by 5 bases and J by 5 bases, 6 bases remained unmatched. Looked up from germline, CDR1 is MNHEY and CDR2 is SMNVEV (reference sequence). There are 13 residues in the CDR3. The CDR3 sequence: CASSTDRDHEQYF. Written as DNA, the CDR3 is TGTGCCAGCAGTACAGACAGGGACCACGAGCAGTACTTC.

This chain links TRBV5-1 with TRBJ2-5; no reliable D call. From germline, CDR1 is SGHRS and CDR2 YFSETQ. Trimming removed 1 base from V and 2 bases from J, with 12 bases in between. The CDR3 has 15 residues. In DNA form, the CDR3 reads TGCGCCAGCAGCTTGCTTGGGCACCAACAAGAGACCCAGTACTTC. It is translated as CASSLLGHQQETQYF.